The rows below give T cell receptor beta chains drawn from one sample of a study of blood T cell repertoires in COVID-19. Produced via immunoSEQ multiplex PCR; TCRdb's table is partial and in-frame only. The repertoire holds about 29,000 clones, with over 75% as singletons. Sequenced: peripheral blood. The origin of the receptors is a woman of 80 years or more with COVID-19, enrolled during active disease. The CDR3 runs from the conserved cysteine through the conserved F or W. The D gene is left open where the match is weak. Clone size is given for some rows only: seen once, a few or many times, or a class if the clone is expanded.

v_gene	abundance	d_gene	j_gene	CDR3aa	CDR3nt
TRBV3-1/TRBV3-2	.	.	TRBJ2-2	CASRNQVNTGELFF	TGTGCCAGCCGCAACCAGGTGAACACCGGGGAGCTGTTTTTT
TRBV6-2/TRBV6-3	.	.	TRBJ1-1	CASSSPSQDWNTEAFF	TGTGCCAGCAGTAGCCCCTCCCAGGACTGGAACACTGAAGCTTTCTTT
TRBV3-1/TRBV3-2	.	TRBD1	TRBJ1-1	CASSPPDRAFHEAFF	TGTGCCAGCAGCCCCCCGGACAGGGCTTTTCATGAAGCTTTCTTT
TRBV5-1	.	TRBD1	TRBJ1-2	CASSLMGQSNYGYTF	TGCGCCAGCAGCTTGATGGGACAGAGTAACTATGGCTACACCTTC
TRBV20-1	.	.	TRBJ1-1	CSATDFEAFF	TGCAGTGCAACGGACTTTGAAGCTTTCTTT
TRBV5-4	few	TRBD1	TRBJ1-2	CASSSTTGTGRAYTF	TGTGCCAGCAGCTCAACGACTGGGACAGGGAGGGCCTACACCTTC
TRBV30	.	TRBD1	TRBJ1-2	CAWSARTGVKNYGYTF	TGTGCCTGGAGTGCCCGGACAGGGGTAAAAAACTATGGCTACACCTTC
TRBV19	.	.	TRBJ1-1	CASSIQQGRAFF	TGTGCCAGTAGTATTCAGCAGGGGCGAGCTTTCTTT
TRBV19	.	TRBD2	TRBJ2-2	CASSAGAGELFF	TGTGCCAGTAGCGCGGGGGCCGGGGAGCTGTTTTTT
TRBV4-2	.	.	TRBJ2-5	CASSQDRRETQYF	TGTGCCAGCAGCCAAGATAGGAGAGAGACCCAGTACTTC
TRBV7-6	few	.	TRBJ1-1	CASSTTGHLNTEAFF	TGTGCCAGCAGCACCACGGGACACCTGAACACTGAAGCTTTCTTT
TRBV15	.	.	TRBJ1-3	CATSRAGAGNTIYF	TGTGCCACCAGCAGAGCAGGGGCCGGAAACACCATATATTTT
TRBV9	.	TRBD1	TRBJ1-3	CASSVGTGASGNTIYF	TGTGCCAGCAGCGTAGGGACAGGCGCTTCTGGAAACACCATATATTTT
TRBV7-4	.	.	TRBJ2-7	CASSLSEGLLYEQYF	TGTGCCAGTAGCCTGAGTGAGGGTCTGCTCTACGAGCAGTACTTC
TRBV3-1/TRBV3-2	once	.	TRBJ2-7	CASSQDPSYEQYF	TGTGCCAGCAGCCAAGATCCTTCTTACGAGCAGTACTTC
TRBV7-2	.	.	TRBJ2-7	CASSPPSSYEQYF	TGTGCCAGCAGCCCGCCTAGCTCCTACGAGCAGTACTTC
TRBV2	.	TRBD2	TRBJ2-4	CASRLTSGGSVAKNIQYF	TGTGCCAGCAGGCTAACTAGCGGGGGATCCGTAGCCAAAAACATTCAGTACTTC